This TCR beta chain was retrieved from a study of vaccination effects on CD4 cells after COVID-19. Study details: Expansion of antigen-specific CD4+ T cells with viral peptide pools was carried out by the ViraFEST assay before sequencing.

For this clone: The target antigen is unknown.

The table came from immunoSEQ multiplex PCR; TCRdb's copy has only in-frame clones and leaves some out. The sample contains about 64,000 clones, approximately 70% of which appear only once. The V end lost 5 bases, the J end lost 0 bases, and 11 bases lay between the germline ends. Germline CDR1 is SGHTA and CDR2 is FQGNSA. The CDR3 sequence is 15 residues long. At the end of roughly 9 days of culture, CD4+ T cells were isolated. Half-medium replacement with IL-2 medium occurred on days 3 and 7. Source: CD4+ T cells from PBMCs cultured without peptide, taken before COVID-19 vaccination. The TCR originated in a human donor who had a prior SARS-CoV-2 infection. The rearrangement uses TRBV7-2 and TRBJ1-3; TRBD1 is a possible D gene (5 bases). The CDR3 DNA follows: TGTGCCAGCAGCCCGGGACGGAGCTCTGGAAACACCATATATTTT. Its protein product is CASSPGRSSGNTIYF. Using reference TRBV7-2 and TRBJ1-3 for the parts outside the CDR3, the full variable domain is GAGVSQSPSNKVTEKGKDVELRCDPISGHTALYWYRQSLGQGLEFLIYFQGNSAPDKSGLPSDRFSAERTGGSVSTLTIQRTQQEDSAVYLCASSPGRSSGNTIYFGEGSWLTVV.